Listed below are T cell receptor beta chains from one sample, sequenced in a study of blood T cell repertoires in COVID-19. This table comes from immunoSEQ multiplex PCR, and its TCRdb copy is limited to in-frame clones, with some not included. The table records under 200,000 clones, roughly 82% of them present only once. Sequencing was done on a sample of PBMCs or T cells enriched from blood (not recorded which). All receptors derive from a man aged 50 to 59 who had recovered from COVID-19. The CDR3 runs from the conserved cysteine through the conserved F or W. A D gene is named only where the DNA matches it firmly. Expanded clones get a size class; other rows say once, few or many, or leave the size out.

clone size	D gene	V gene	J gene	CDR3 DNA	CDR3 protein
-	-	TRBV29-1	TRBJ2-5	TGCAGCGTTGAGTCCGGTAGTGGTAGCAAAGAGACCCAGTACTTC	CSVESGSGSKETQYF
-	-	TRBV7-3	TRBJ2-1	TGTGCCAGCAGCTTATCAGGCGTCGATGAGCAGTTCTTC	CASSLSGVDEQFF
-	-	TRBV5-1	TRBJ1-3	TGCGCCAGCAGCTTGAGAATGGGCAGGTCGAGTGGAAACACCATATATTTT	CASSLRMGRSSGNTIYF
-	-	TRBV5-1	TRBJ2-3	TGCGCCAGCAGTCTCTTGATAGTCGGAGCTAGCACAGATACGCAGTATTTT	CASSLLIVGASTDTQYF
-	TRBD1	TRBV28	TRBJ2-7	TGTGCCAGCAGTTTCCCAGGGGGCTACGAGCAGTACTTC	CASSFPGGYEQYF
-	-	TRBV5-1	TRBJ2-5	TGCGCCAGCAGCGAACAACCTTGGCCGGAGGAGACCCAGTACTTC	CASSEQPWPEETQYF
-	TRBD1	TRBV5-1	TRBJ1-2	TGCGCCAGCAGCCCGGACAGGGGGCTGGTTGGCTACACCTTC	CASSPDRGLVGYTF
-	-	TRBV3-1/TRBV3-2	TRBJ1-1	TGTGCCAGCAGCCAAGGTGGGGGGTATTCCACTGAAGCTTTCTTT	CASSQGGGYSTEAFF
once	TRBD1	TRBV5-1	TRBJ1-2	TGCGCCAGCAGCTTGCTTGGGACAGGCTACTATGGCTACACCTTC	CASSLLGTGYYGYTF
-	TRBD2	TRBV14	TRBJ2-3	TGTGCCAGCAGCCATAGACTAGCGGGGAGCACAGATACGCAGTATTTT	CASSHRLAGSTDTQYF
few	TRBD1	TRBV24-1	TRBJ2-1	TGTGCCACTACTGGACAGGGGAGGGATGAGCAGTTCTTC	CATTGQGRDEQFF
-	TRBD2	TRBV7-9	TRBJ2-2	TGTGCCAGCGGATCGGGGGGGGGCGCAGGCACCGGGGAGCTGTTTTTT	CASGSGGGAGTGELFF
-	TRBD1	TRBV15	TRBJ1-3	TGTGCCACCAGCAGGGACCGAGGACAGGGGAACTCTGGAAACACCATATATTTT	CATSRDRGQGNSGNTIYF
-	-	TRBV25-1	TRBJ1-5	TGTGCCAGCGGGGGGACCGGGACGGCTGATCAGCCCCAGCATTTT	CASGGTGTADQPQHF
-	TRBD1	TRBV29-1	TRBJ1-1	TGCAGCGTTGCCCGCGACAGGGTACCCACTGAAGCTTTCTTT	CSVARDRVPTEAFF
-	-	TRBV5-5	TRBJ1-1	TGTGCCAGCAGCTTGGTAGGGGATCGGTACACTGAAGCTTTCTTT	CASSLVGDRYTEAFF
-	-	TRBV24-1	TRBJ2-3	TGTGCCACCAGTGAAAGCGGTTTCACAGATACGCAGTATTTT	CATSESGFTDTQYF
once	TRBD2	TRBV29-1	TRBJ2-2	TGCAGCGTAACCGGGACTAGCGCGGAAGGGGAGCTGTTTTTT	CSVTGTSAEGELFF
-	-	TRBV20-1	TRBJ2-5	TGCAGTGCTAAGGGGCAGGAGACCCAGTACTTC	CSAKGQETQYF
few	TRBD2	TRBV19	TRBJ2-2	TGTGCCAGCAAACCTAGCGGGATAACCACCGGGGAGCTGTTTTTT	CASKPSGITTGELFF
-	TRBD1	TRBV28	TRBJ1-1	TGTGCCAGCAGTCGAAGCGGACAGGGCGACACTGAAGCTTTCTTT	CASSRSGQGDTEAFF
-	-	TRBV24-1	TRBJ1-2	TGTGCCACCAGTGAAGGGCAGGGCACCTATGGCTACACCTTC	CATSEGQGTYGYTF
-	-	TRBV5-1	TRBJ2-1	TGCGCCAGCAGCTCAGAGGGGGTCGCGGCGTATGTCCGAAATGAGCAGTTCTTC	CASSSEGVAAYVRNEQFF
-	TRBD2	TRBV28	TRBJ2-7	TGTGCCAGCAGGTATAGCGGGGGGGACTACGAGCAGTACTTC	CASRYSGGDYEQYF
-	-	TRBV28	TRBJ1-5	TGTGCCAGCAGAACACAGGGATTGAGCAATCAGCCCCAGCATTTT	CASRTQGLSNQPQHF
-	-	TRBV18	TRBJ1-2	TGTGCCAGCTCACCGGGGGCAGACTATGGCTACACCTTC	CASSPGADYGYTF
-	-	TRBV19	TRBJ2-3	TGTGCCAGTAATCTAGGACTTAGTACAGATACGCAGTATTTT	CASNLGLSTDTQYF
few	TRBD2	TRBV7-2	TRBJ2-3	TGTGCCAGCAGCCTATGGACTAGCGGGGGTGTTGGTACAGATACGCAGTATTTT	CASSLWTSGGVGTDTQYF
-	TRBD1	TRBV19	TRBJ1-2	TGTGCCAGTAGGGGACAGCTCGCTAACTATGGCTACACCTTC	CASRGQLANYGYTF
-	-	TRBV7-2	TRBJ1-1	TGTGCCAGCAGCTCCAGGGGAGCAACCATGGACCCTGAAGCTTTCTTT	CASSSRGATMDPEAFF
-	TRBD2	TRBV29-1	TRBJ2-1	TGCAGCGTTGAAGATCATACTAGCGGGACCTACAATGAGCAGTTCTTC	CSVEDHTSGTYNEQFF
-	TRBD2	TRBV10-3	TRBJ2-2	TGTGCCATCAGTGAGCCCGGGACTAGCGGGACCGGGGAGCTGTTTTTT	CAISEPGTSGTGELFF
once	TRBD1	TRBV18	TRBJ2-5	TGTGCCAGCTCACCTGGACAGGGTAACCAAGAGACCCAGTACTTC	CASSPGQGNQETQYF
-	TRBD2	TRBV2	TRBJ2-5	TGTGCCAGCACACGAAGGACTAGCGGGGGACAGCAAGAGACCCAGTACTTC	CASTRRTSGGQQETQYF
-	-	TRBV28	TRBJ1-5	TGTGCCAGTCACGGCGGGGGGGAAAGGCCCCAGCATTTT	CASHGGGERPQHF
-	-	TRBV5-1	TRBJ2-2	TGCGCCAGCAGCTTGGATCGCACCGGGGAGCTGTTTTTT	CASSLDRTGELFF
once	-	TRBV6-1	TRBJ2-5	TGTGCCAGCAGTGCGGGGAGGGGACAGGTTGTAAAGGAGACCCAGTACTTC	CASSAGRGQVVKETQYF
-	-	TRBV6-4	TRBJ2-1	TGTGCCAGCGTCCCCCTGGCAGGGAACAATGAGCAGTTCTTC	CASVPLAGNNEQFF
-	-	TRBV27	TRBJ2-3	TGTGCCAGCAGTTGGGGAGCCCTCGTTTCGGCAGATACGCAGTATTTT	CASSWGALVSADTQYF
-	-	TRBV12-3/TRBV12-4	TRBJ2-5	TGTGCCAGCGGAATAGCAGTCCAAGAGACCCAGTACTTC	CASGIAVQETQYF
-	TRBD1	TRBV6-5	TRBJ1-5	TGTGCCAGCAGCGGGACAGTCAATCAGCCCCAGCATTTT	CASSGTVNQPQHF
once	-	TRBV20-1	TRBJ2-1	TGCAGTGCTAGCCCCCTAGTTGAGCAGTTCTTC	CSASPLVEQFF
-	-	TRBV27	TRBJ1-1	TGTGCCAGCAGTCTCCAGAGGGCCTTGAACACTGAAGCTTTCTTT	CASSLQRALNTEAFF
-	TRBD1	TRBV5-6	TRBJ2-7	TGTGCCAGCAGCGCGTGGACAGGGGGATTCTACGAGCAGTACTTC	CASSAWTGGFYEQYF
-	TRBD1	TRBV5-4	TRBJ2-5	TGTGCCACGGGACAGGGAGGGCAAGAGACCCAGTACTTC	CATGQGGQETQYF
-	TRBD1	TRBV5-4	TRBJ1-4	TGTGCCAGCAGCGCGGGACAGATTAATGAAAAACTGTTTTTT	CASSAGQINEKLFF